Below, one T cell receptor (beta chain) is given with its context. No antigen is known for it. TCRdb analysed the 5' RACE reads with MiXCR anew, one entry per CDR3 protein. This table holds around 320,000 distinct CDR3 sequences, around a tenth found once. Germline-derived CDR1 and CDR2 are SGHVS and FQNEAQ. Trimming removed 4 bases from V and 0 bases from J, with 16 bases in between. The CDR3 sequence is 17 residues long. The record originates from a study of T cells after yellow fever vaccination. Whole-study results and caveats: Just a small share of clonotypes turned up in the CD4 compartment as well as the CD8 compartment. Most primary-vaccination clones recurred post-booster (roughly 96% CD4, over 70% CD8).

The gene calls are TRBV7-8 and TRBJ1-5; D is uncertain. The TCR originated in a man aged 18 to 29 who received the YFV17D yellow fever vaccine. Sequences were derived from CD4+ T cells sorted from PBMCs, sampled 45 days after the yellow fever booster vaccination. Here the CDR3 reads CASSSWPGPYSNQPQHF. The CDR3 DNA reads TGTGCCAGCAGCTCGTGGCCCGGGCCATATAGCAATCAGCCCCAGCATTTT.